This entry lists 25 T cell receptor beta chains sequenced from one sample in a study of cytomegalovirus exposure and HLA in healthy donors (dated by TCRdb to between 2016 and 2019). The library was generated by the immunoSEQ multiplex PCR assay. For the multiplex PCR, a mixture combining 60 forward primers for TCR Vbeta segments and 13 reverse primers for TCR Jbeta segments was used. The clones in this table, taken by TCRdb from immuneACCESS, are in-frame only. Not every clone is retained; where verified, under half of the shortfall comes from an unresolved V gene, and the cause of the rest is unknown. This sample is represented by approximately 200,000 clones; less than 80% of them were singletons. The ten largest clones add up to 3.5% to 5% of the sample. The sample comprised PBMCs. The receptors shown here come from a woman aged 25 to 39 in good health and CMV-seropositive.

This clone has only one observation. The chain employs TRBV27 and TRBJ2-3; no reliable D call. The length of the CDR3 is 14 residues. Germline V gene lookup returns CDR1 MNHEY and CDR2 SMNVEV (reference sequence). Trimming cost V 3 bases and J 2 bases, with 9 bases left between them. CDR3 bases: TGTGCCAGCAGTTTGGCTCCTTACACAGATACGCAGTATTTT. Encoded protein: CASSLAPYTDTQYF.

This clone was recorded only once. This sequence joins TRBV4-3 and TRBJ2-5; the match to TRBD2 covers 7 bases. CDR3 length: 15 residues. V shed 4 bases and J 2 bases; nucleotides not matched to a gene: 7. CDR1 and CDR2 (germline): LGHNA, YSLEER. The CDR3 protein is CASSLTLADQETQYF. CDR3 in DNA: TGCGCCAGCAGCCTCACCCTAGCGGATCAAGAGACCCAGTACTTC.

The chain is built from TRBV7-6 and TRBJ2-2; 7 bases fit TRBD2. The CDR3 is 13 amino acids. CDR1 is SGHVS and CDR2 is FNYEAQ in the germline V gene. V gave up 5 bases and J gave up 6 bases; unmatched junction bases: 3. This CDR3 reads CASSPGRSGELFF. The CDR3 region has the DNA TGTGCCAGCAGCCCCGGGAGGTCCGGGGAGCTGTTTTTT.

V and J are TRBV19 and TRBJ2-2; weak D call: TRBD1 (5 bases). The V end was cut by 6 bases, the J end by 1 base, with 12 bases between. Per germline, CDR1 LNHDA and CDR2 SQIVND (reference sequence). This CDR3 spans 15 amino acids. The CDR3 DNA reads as TGTGCCAGTAGACTTACAGGTCGGAACACCGGGGAGCTGTTTTTT. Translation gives CASRLTGRNTGELFF.

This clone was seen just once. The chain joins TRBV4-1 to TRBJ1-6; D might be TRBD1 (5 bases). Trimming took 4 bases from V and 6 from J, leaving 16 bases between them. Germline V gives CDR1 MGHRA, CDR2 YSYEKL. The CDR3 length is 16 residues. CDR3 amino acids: CASSPLWGVVNSPLHF. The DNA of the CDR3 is TGCGCCAGCAGCCCCCTGTGGGGGGTCGTTAATTCACCCCTCCACTTT.

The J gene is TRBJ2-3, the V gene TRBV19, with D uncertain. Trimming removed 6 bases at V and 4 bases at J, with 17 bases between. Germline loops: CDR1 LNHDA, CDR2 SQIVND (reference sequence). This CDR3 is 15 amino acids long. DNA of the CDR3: TGTGCCAGTAGCCAGATAGGTGGGCCGGCAGATACGCAGTATTTT. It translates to CASSQIGGPADTQYF.

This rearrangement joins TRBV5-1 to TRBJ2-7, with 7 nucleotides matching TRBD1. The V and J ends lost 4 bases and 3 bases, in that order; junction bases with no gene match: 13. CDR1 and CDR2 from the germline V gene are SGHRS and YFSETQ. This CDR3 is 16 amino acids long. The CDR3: CASSLKQGSTFYEQYF. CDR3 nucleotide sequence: TGCGCCAGCAGCCTAAAACAGGGGTCTACCTTCTACGAGCAGTACTTC.

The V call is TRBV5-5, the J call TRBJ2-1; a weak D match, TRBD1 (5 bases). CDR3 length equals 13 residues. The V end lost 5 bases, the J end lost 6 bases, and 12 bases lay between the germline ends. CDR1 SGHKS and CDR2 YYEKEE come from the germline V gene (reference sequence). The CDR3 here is CASSYRQSNEQFF. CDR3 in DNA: TGTGCCAGCAGTTATCGACAGAGCAATGAGCAGTTCTTC.

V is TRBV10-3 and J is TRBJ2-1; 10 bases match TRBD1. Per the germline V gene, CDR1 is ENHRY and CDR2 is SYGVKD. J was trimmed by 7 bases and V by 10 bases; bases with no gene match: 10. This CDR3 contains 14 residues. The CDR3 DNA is TGTGCCACGGAGGGGGGGGGACAGGGGAATGAGCAGTTCTTC. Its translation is CATEGGGQGNEQFF.

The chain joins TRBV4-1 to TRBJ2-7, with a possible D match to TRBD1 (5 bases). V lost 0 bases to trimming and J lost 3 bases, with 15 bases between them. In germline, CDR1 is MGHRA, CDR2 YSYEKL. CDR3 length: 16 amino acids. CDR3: CASSQEETAWVYEQYF. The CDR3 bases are TGCGCCAGCAGCCAAGAGGAGACAGCTTGGGTCTACGAGCAGTACTTC.

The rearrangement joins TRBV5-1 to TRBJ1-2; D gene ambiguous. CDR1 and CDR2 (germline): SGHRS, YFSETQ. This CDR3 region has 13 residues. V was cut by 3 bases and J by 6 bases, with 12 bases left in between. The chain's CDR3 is CASSSWQENGYTF. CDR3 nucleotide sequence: TGCGCCAGCAGCTCTTGGCAGGAAAATGGCTACACCTTC.

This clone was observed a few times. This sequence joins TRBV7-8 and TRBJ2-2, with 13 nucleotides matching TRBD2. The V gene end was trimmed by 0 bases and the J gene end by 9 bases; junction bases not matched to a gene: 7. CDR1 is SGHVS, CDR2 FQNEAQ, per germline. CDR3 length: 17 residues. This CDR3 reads CASSLARTSGGSWELFF. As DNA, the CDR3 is TGTGCCAGCAGCTTAGCGCGGACTAGCGGGGGCAGTTGGGAGCTGTTTTTT.

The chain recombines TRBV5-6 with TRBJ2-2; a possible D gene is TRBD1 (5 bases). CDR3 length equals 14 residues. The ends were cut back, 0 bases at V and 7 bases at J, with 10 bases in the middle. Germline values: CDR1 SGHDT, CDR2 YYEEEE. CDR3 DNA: TGTGCCAGCAGCTTGGTCAGGGTTGTCGGGGAGCTGTTTTTT. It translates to CASSLVRVVGELFF.

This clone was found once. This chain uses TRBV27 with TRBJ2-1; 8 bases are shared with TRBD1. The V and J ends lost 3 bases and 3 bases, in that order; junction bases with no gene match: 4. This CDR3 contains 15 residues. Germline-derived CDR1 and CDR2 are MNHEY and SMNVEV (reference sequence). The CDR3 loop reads CASSFAGQGYNEQFF. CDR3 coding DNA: TGTGCCAGCAGTTTTGCAGGACAGGGCTACAATGAGCAGTTCTTC.

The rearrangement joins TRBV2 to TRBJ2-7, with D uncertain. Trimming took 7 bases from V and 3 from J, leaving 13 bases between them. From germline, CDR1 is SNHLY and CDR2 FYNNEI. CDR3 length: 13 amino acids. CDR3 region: CASMNQEVYEQYF. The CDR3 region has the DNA TGTGCCAGCATGAATCAGGAAGTCTACGAGCAGTACTTC.

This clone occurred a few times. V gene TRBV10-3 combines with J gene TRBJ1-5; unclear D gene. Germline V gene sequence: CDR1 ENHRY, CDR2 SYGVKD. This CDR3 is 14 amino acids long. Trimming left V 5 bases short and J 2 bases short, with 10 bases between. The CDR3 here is CAISRELGNQPQHF. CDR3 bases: TGTGCCATCAGTAGAGAATTGGGCAATCAGCCCCAGCATTTT.

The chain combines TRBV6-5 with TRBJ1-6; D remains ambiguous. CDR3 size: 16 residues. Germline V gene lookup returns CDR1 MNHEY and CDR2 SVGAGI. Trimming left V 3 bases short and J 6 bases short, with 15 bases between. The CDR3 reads CASSYRSSPANSPLHF. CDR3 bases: TGTGCCAGCAGTTATAGGTCTAGTCCGGCTAATTCACCCCTCCACTTT.

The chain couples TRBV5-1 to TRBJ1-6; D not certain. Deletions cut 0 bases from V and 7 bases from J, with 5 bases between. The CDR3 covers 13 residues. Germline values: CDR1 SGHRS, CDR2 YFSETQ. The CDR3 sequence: CASSLGENSPLHF. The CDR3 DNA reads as TGCGCCAGCAGCTTGGGGGAGAATTCACCCCTCCACTTT.

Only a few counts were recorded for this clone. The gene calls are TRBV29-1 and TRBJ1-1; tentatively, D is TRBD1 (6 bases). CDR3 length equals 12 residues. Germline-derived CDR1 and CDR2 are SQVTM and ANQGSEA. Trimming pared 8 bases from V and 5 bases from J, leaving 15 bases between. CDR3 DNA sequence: TGCAGCTGGCGGGGGCTACGGACTGAAGCTTTCTTT. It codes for CSWRGLRTEAFF.

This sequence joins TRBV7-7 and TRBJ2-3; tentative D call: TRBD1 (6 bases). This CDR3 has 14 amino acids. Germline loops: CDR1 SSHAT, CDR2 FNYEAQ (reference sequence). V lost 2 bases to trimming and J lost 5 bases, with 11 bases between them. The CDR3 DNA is TGTGCCAGCAGCTTACAGGGGCAGGGAGATACGCAGTATTTT. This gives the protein CASSLQGQGDTQYF.

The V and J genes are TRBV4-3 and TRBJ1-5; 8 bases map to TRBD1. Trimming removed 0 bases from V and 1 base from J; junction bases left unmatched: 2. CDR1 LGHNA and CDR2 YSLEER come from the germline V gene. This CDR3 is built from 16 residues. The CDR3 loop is CASSQDAGGSNQPQHF. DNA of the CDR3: TGCGCCAGCAGCCAAGATGCAGGGGGCAGCAATCAGCCCCAGCATTTT.

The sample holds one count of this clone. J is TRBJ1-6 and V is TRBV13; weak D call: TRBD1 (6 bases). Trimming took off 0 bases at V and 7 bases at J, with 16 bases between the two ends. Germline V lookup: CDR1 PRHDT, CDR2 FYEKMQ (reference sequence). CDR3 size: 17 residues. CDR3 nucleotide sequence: TGTGCCAGCAGCTTAGGAGGGGGAGGGTCGTGGAATTCACCCCTCCACTTT. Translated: CASSLGGGGSWNSPLHF.

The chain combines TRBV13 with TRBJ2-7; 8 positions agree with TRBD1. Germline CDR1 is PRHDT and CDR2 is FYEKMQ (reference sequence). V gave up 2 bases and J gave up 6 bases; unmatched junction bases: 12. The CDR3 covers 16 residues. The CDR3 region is CASSLRVVQGASEQYF. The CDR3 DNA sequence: TGTGCCAGCAGCTTAAGGGTGGTTCAGGGGGCCAGCGAGCAGTACTTC.

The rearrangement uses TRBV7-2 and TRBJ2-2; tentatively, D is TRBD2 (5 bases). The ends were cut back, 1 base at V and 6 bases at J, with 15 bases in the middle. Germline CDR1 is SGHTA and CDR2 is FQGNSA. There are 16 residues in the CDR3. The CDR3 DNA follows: TGTGCCAGCAGCTTAGATTTTGGAGGTGGGGCCGGGGAGCTGTTTTTT. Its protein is CASSLDFGGGAGELFF.

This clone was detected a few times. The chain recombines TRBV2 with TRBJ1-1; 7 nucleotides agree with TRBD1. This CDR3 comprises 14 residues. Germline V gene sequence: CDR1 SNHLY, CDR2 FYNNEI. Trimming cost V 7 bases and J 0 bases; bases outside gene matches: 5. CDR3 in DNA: TGTGCCAGCACGGACAGGATCATGAACACTGAAGCTTTCTTT. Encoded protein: CASTDRIMNTEAFF. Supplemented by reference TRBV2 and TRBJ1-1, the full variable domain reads EPEVTQTPSHQVTQMGQEVILRCVPISNHLYFYWYRQILGQKVEFLVSFYNNEISEKSEIFDDQFSVERPDGSNFTLKIRSTKLEDSAMYFCASTDRIMNTEAFFGQGTRLTVV.